These 11 T cell receptor beta chains originate from one sample sequenced in a study of CD8 T cells in ankylosing spondylitis. TCRdb processed the 5' RACE reads anew with MiXCR; each CDR3 protein has one entry. The repertoire holds 25,000 to 35,000 distinct CDR3 sequences, with 5.3% as singletons. Sequenced sample: blood, either unsorted or a sorted T cell fraction (not recorded which). Every receptor here comes from a female donor with ankylosing spondylitis or in good health (not recorded which).

This chain links TRBV9 with TRBJ2-7; 10 positions agree with TRBD1. The CDR3 consists of 20 residues. Germline-derived CDR1 and CDR2 are SGDLS and YYNGEE. V lost 2 bases and J lost 2; bases outside the gene matches: 19. The CDR3 region has the DNA TGTGCCAGCAGCGTTGGAGCGACAGGGGGCTGGTCAGACCTTACCTACGAGCAGTACTTC. Translation gives CASSVGATGGWSDLTYEQYF.

In this sample, this clonotype turned up many times. The chain joins TRBV9 to TRBJ2-6; 11 positions match TRBD2. Unmatched junction bases numbered 5, after V lost 0 bases and J lost 3 bases. CDR1 is SGDLS, CDR2 YYNGEE, per germline. CDR3 length equals 18 residues. The CDR3 loop reads CASSVALAGVGGANVLTF. CDR3 coding DNA: TGTGCCAGCAGCGTAGCACTAGCGGGAGTAGGTGGGGCCAACGTCCTGACTTTC. Variable domain in full (rest from reference TRBV9 and TRBJ2-6): DSGVTQTPKHLITATGQRVTLRCSPRSGDLSVYWYQQSLDQGLQFLIQYYNGEERAKGNILERFSAQQFPDLHSELNLSSLELGDSALYFCASSVALAGVGGANVLTFGAGSRLTVL.

There are many counts of this clonotype. The chain links TRBV9 to TRBJ2-5; the D call may be TRBD1 or TRBD2 (5 bases each). CDR3 length: 13 amino acids. Trimming removed 3 bases at V and 5 bases at J, with 11 bases between. Germline lookup yields CDR1 SGDLS and CDR2 YYNGEE. CDR3 sequence: CASSGDGRETQYF. The CDR3 DNA reads TGTGCCAGCAGCGGGGACGGACGGGAGACCCAGTACTTC. The full variable domain, rest sourced from reference TRBV9 and TRBJ2-5, is DSGVTQTPKHLITATGQRVTLRCSPRSGDLSVYWYQQSLDQGLQFLIQYYNGEERAKGNILERFSAQQFPDLHSELNLSSLELGDSALYFCASSGDGRETQYFGPGTRLLVL.

The chain employs TRBV9 and TRBJ2-2; 10 bases align to TRBD2. Unmatched junction bases numbered 4, after V lost 4 bases and J lost 4 bases. There are 15 residues in the CDR3. Germline CDR1 SGDLS, CDR2 YYNGEE. The CDR3 region is CASSTTSGVTGELFF. The DNA for the CDR3 is TGTGCCAGCAGCACCACTAGCGGGGTCACCGGGGAGCTGTTTTTT.

This clonotype has a count of ten or more. The chain recombines TRBV9 with TRBJ2-1; the D gene is possibly TRBD2 (6 bases). Trimming shortened V by 0 bases and J by 16 bases, and 17 bases separated the two germline ends. The CDR3 has 13 amino acids. Germline V CDR1 and CDR2: SGDLS, YYNGEE. CDR3 DNA: TGTGCCAGCAGCGTAGATCCCGGGACTCCCTTTTTCTTC. It encodes CASSVDPGTPFFF.

This clonotype was counted ten times or more. The chain couples TRBV9 to TRBJ2-2; 12 nucleotides agree with TRBD2. Germline CDR1 and CDR2: SGDLS and YYNGEE. The CDR3 consists of 17 residues. The J segment lost 5 bases and the V segment lost 0 bases, leaving 5 bases of the junction unmatched. The chain's CDR3 is CASSVVTSGRNTGELFF. As DNA, the CDR3 is TGTGCCAGCAGCGTAGTGACTAGCGGGAGAAATACCGGGGAGCTGTTTTTT.

The sample holds many counts of this clonotype. The rearrangement links TRBV9 to TRBJ2-7; D not certain. The V end was cut by 3 bases, the J end by 5 bases, with 15 bases between. The CDR3 is 14 residues long. The germline CDR1 and CDR2 sequences are SGDLS and YYNGEE. The CDR3 DNA sequence: TGTGCCAGCAGCGCTCAAATAGAAGGCCACGAGCAGTACTTC. As protein: CASSAQIEGHEQYF.

This clonotype was found many times. The V call is TRBV9, the J call TRBJ1-1, with a tentative D call TRBD1 (5 bases). CDR1 SGDLS and CDR2 YYNGEE come from the germline V gene. The CDR3 totals 15 residues. V was pared by 3 bases and J by 5 bases, with 17 bases between. This CDR3 is CASSEEGTSWTEAFF. The CDR3 nucleotides are TGTGCCAGCAGCGAAGAGGGGACCTCGTGGACTGAAGCTTTCTTT.

The chain uses TRBV9 and TRBJ2-1, with 9 bases matching TRBD1. CDR1 is SGDLS and CDR2 is YYNGEE in the germline V gene. V lost 3 bases to trimming and J lost 6 bases; unmatched junction nucleotides: 10. The CDR3 has 16 residues. The CDR3 nucleotides read TGTGCCAGCAGCGCCCGCGGGACAGGGATAGGCAATGAGCAGTTCTTC. It specifies CASSARGTGIGNEQFF.

By proportion, this clonotype is medium-sized (0.01 to 0.1%). The V gene is TRBV9, the J gene TRBJ2-2; perhaps TRBD2 as D (6 bases). The germline V gene has CDR1 SGDLS and CDR2 YYNGEE. This CDR3 spans 15 amino acids. V was shortened by 3 bases and J by 1 base, with 10 bases between the two germline ends. The CDR3 protein is CASSAGAGNTGELFF. CDR3 DNA: TGTGCCAGCAGCGCGGGAGCGGGGAACACCGGGGAGCTGTTTTTT.

This clonotype was seen more than once but under ten times. The V and J genes are TRBV9 and TRBJ2-3, with 7 bases lining up with TRBD2. In germline, CDR1 is SGDLS, CDR2 YYNGEE. V shed 4 bases and J 5 bases; nucleotides not matched to a gene: 7. The CDR3 extends over 14 amino acids. CDR3 in amino acids: CASSPFGGLDTQYF. The CDR3 DNA sequence: TGTGCCAGCAGCCCATTCGGGGGGTTAGATACGCAGTATTTT.